The following is a TCR beta chain sequence with its context. The CDR3 sequence is 15 residues long. V lost 6 bases and J lost 1, with 15 bases in between. Germline V gene data show CDR1 as LNHDA and CDR2 as SQIVND (reference sequence). Assay: immunoSEQ multiplex PCR; the TCRdb copy retains only in-frame clones and omits some. The sample carries around 91,000 clones, approximately 79% recorded once. The source of the sample is a study of blood T cell repertoires in COVID-19. At the level of the study: The analysed material was cDNA or gDNA that came from T cells, B-cell-depleted T cells, or PBMCs.

Sequencing input: peripheral blood. This TCR derives from an elderly woman with active or convalescent COVID-19. The rearrangement joins TRBV19 to TRBJ1-1, with D possibly matching TRBD1 (6 bases). The CDR3 protein is CASRRTGFGNTEAFF. CDR3 coding DNA: TGTGCCAGTAGGCGAACAGGGTTTGGGAACACTGAAGCTTTCTTT.